A single sample gave rise to the 7 T cell receptor beta chains below, sequenced in a study of cytomegalovirus exposure and HLA in healthy donors. Primers: 60 Vbeta forward and 13 Jbeta reverse. Clones were read by immunoSEQ multiplex PCR, and TCRdb kept only the in-frame ones, dropping some. Among roughly 120,000 clones, around 69% were seen once, and the ten largest hold just over 8%. The specimen was PBMCs. The receptors shown here come from a woman in her thirties or forties in good health and CMV-seropositive.

The chain links TRBV6-1 to TRBJ1-2, with 7 bases that match TRBD1. The length of the CDR3 is 13 residues. V dropped 3 bases and J dropped 8; count of bases not matched to a gene: 6. Germline loops: CDR1 MNHNS, CDR2 SASEGT. DNA of the CDR3: TGTGCCAGCAGTGAGGGACAGACAAGGGGCTACACCTTC. Its translation: CASSEGQTRGYTF.

The gene calls are TRBV7-3 and TRBJ1-1; 7 positions match TRBD1. CDR3 size: 14 residues. The ends lost 4 bases at V and 0 bases at J; junction bases unmatched: 2. Germline values: CDR1 SGHTA, CDR2 FQGTGA. The DNA for the CDR3 is TGTGCCAGCAGCTCGGGACAGTTGAACACTGAAGCTTTCTTT. Its translation: CASSSGQLNTEAFF.

The CDR3 nucleotides read TGTGCCAGTAGTAAGAGGGATGAAAAACTGTTTTTT. Encoded protein: CASSKRDEKLFF. This chain joins TRBV19 and TRBJ1-4; D is uncertain. V lost 4 bases, J lost 6 bases, and 6 bases lay in between. Germline values: CDR1 LNHDA, CDR2 SQIVND (reference sequence). The CDR3 spans 12 residues. The full variable domain, with the rest looked up from reference TRBV19 and TRBJ1-4, is DGGITQSPKYLFRKEGQNVTLSCEQNLNHDAMYWYRQDPGQGLRLIYYSQIVNDFQKGDIAEGYSVSREKKESFPLTVTSAQKNPTAFYLCASSKRDEKLFFGSGTQLSVL.

V and J are TRBV7-8 and TRBJ1-2, with a possible D match to TRBD1 (5 bases). The germline V gene encodes CDR1 SGHVS and CDR2 FQNEAQ. V shed 5 bases and J shed 8 bases, with 21 bases lying between them. The CDR3 runs to 15 residues. The CDR3 bases are TGTGCCAGCAGCGCCGCGGACACCCCATCCTACGGCTACACCTTC. Protein: CASSAADTPSYGYTF.

The J gene is TRBJ2-3, the V gene TRBV5-4; D may be TRBD1 (6 bases). CDR1 and CDR2 from the germline V gene are SGHNT and YYREEE (reference sequence). The V end was cut by 4 bases, the J end by 1 base, with 19 bases between. This CDR3 is built from 17 residues. The CDR3 DNA reads TGTGCCAGCAGCCCGACATTCGGGACATCTCGCACAGATACGCAGTATTTT. This codes for CASSPTFGTSRTDTQYF.

This clone was observed a handful of times. Here the CDR3 reads CASSFRLVKETQYF. CDR3 nucleotides: TGTGCCAGCAGCTTCCGACTAGTCAAAGAGACCCAGTACTTC. The chain employs TRBV5-5 and TRBJ2-5; D might be TRBD2 (6 bases). This CDR3 has 14 residues. V was cut by 2 bases and J by 3 bases, with 11 bases left in between. The germline CDR1 and CDR2 sequences are SGHKS and YYEKEE (reference sequence).

This clone was counted only a few times. This chain uses TRBV19 with TRBJ1-2; tentative D call: TRBD1 (6 bases). Germline lookup yields CDR1 LNHDA and CDR2 SQIVND (reference sequence). The CDR3 is made up of 13 amino acids. V was pared by 4 bases and J by 6 bases, with 12 bases between. In DNA, the CDR3 is TGTGCCAGTAGTAGGAGAGGGGGACATGGCTACACCTTC. The encoded protein is CASSRRGGHGYTF.